This passage covers 27 T cell receptor beta chains from one sample sequenced in a study of T cells in Graves' hyperthyroidism and ophthalmopathy (dated by TCRdb to the late 2010s). Receptors were amplified or captured by multiplex PCR. Sequencing was carried out with an Illumina HiSeq 2000. TCR beta CDR3 regions were amplified from RNA transcripts. The first round of RT-PCR for the TCR CDR3 was performed with the HTBI primer set and the Qiagen OneStep RT-PCR kit. TCRdb ran its own pipeline on the public reads, namely fastp trimming at Q25 and MiXCR clone calling, and kept in-frame beta chains. Each entry merges the rows of one CDR3 protein and shows their most common DNA and genes. The sample table lists around 620,000 distinct CDR3 sequences, about 14% of them with a count of one. More than 6% of the sample comes from the top ten. The sequencing sample was made of blood. Source of these receptors: a young woman with Graves' ophthalmopathy.

This clonotype was detected ten times or more. The CDR3 nucleotides are TGTGCCAGCAGACTAGCGGGGTACGAGCAGTACTTC. Protein: CASRLAGYEQYF. V usage is TRBV2 and J usage is TRBJ2-7; TRBD2 matches 10 bases. CDR1 is SNHLY, CDR2 FYNNEI, per germline. The CDR3 contains 12 residues. V trimming: 6 bases; J trimming: 4 bases; junction bases outside the gene matches: 0.

This clonotype was observed at least ten times. This rearrangement joins TRBV7-9 to TRBJ2-3; 9 nucleotides align to TRBD2. The germline V gene encodes CDR1 SEHNR and CDR2 FQNEAQ (reference sequence). The CDR3 length is 18 residues. V lost 8 bases, J lost 0 bases, and 15 bases stayed unmatched. CDR3 DNA: TGTGCCAGCGACGCCGTAGCGGGAGTACGTTCTAGCACAGATACGCAGTATTTT. Its translation is CASDAVAGVRSSTDTQYF.

Ten or more counts support this clonotype. V gene TRBV7-9 combines with J gene TRBJ2-2; D not resolved. The germline V gene has CDR1 SEHNR and CDR2 FQNEAQ (reference sequence). The ends were cut back, 2 bases at V and 7 bases at J, with 11 bases in the middle. The CDR3 is 14 amino acids. The CDR3 region has the DNA TGTGCCAGCAGCTTAACATCGGCTGGCGGGGAGCTGTTTTTT. The encoded protein is CASSLTSAGGELFF.

This clonotype was observed a few times. V and J are TRBV4-1 and TRBJ1-6; the D gene is possibly TRBD1 (5 bases). Germline V gene sequence: CDR1 MGHRA, CDR2 YSYEKL. The ends were cut back, 1 base at V and 6 bases at J, with 16 bases in the middle. The CDR3 contains 17 residues. The CDR3 DNA sequence: TGCGCCAGCAGCCAAGGGCCTCGGGGCCAATCTAATTCACCCCTCCACTTT. Its translation: CASSQGPRGQSNSPLHF.

Turning to this clonotype: Germline and junction disagree at one end, which may indicate a read error. This chain connects TRBV11-3 to TRBJ1-4; D is possibly TRBD1 (5 bases). Germline assignment: CDR1 SGHNT and CDR2 YENEEA. CDR3 length equals 15 residues. The CDR3 loop is CASSEDRGMNGKLFF. CDR3 DNA sequence: TGTGCCAGCAGCGAAGATCGGGGGATGAATGGAAAACTGTTTTTT.

This clonotype showed up just a few times. The rearrangement joins TRBV7-9 to TRBJ2-5, with D unresolved. The CDR3 sequence is 17 residues long. Trimming removed 2 bases from V and 0 bases from J, with 16 bases in between. The germline V gene encodes CDR1 SEHNR and CDR2 FQNEAQ (reference sequence). This chain's CDR3 is CASSLNRILGYQETQYF. The DNA for the CDR3 is TGTGCCAGCAGCTTAAACCGGATCCTAGGGTACCAAGAGACCCAGTACTTC.

About this clonotype: A much larger clone sits a single nucleotide away, making a read error possible. The V and J genes are TRBV13 and TRBJ2-1; D not resolved. The CDR3 has 15 residues. Per germline, CDR1 PRHDT and CDR2 FYEKMQ (reference sequence). The CDR3 DNA reads as TGTGCCAGCAGCCCCCTTACGGGCTCCTACAATGGGCAGTTCTTC. This codes for CASSPLTGSYNGQFF.

The chain is built from TRBV19 and TRBJ2-1, with 9 bases that match TRBD2. Trimming removed 9 bases from V and 3 bases from J; junction bases left unmatched: 18. This CDR3 comprises 18 residues. Per the germline V gene, CDR1 is LNHDA and CDR2 is SQIVND (reference sequence). CDR3 in amino acids: CASSDPALLAGNYNEQFF. The CDR3 coding sequence is TGTGCCAGCAGTGACCCGGCCCTACTAGCGGGCAACTACAATGAGCAGTTCTTC.

The gene calls are TRBV5-6 and TRBJ2-3; D is unclear. Per germline, CDR1 SGHDT and CDR2 YYEEEE. The V end was cut by 0 bases, the J end by 2 bases, with 13 bases between. The CDR3 loop spans 16 amino acids. The CDR3 spells CASSLAGFSNTDTQYF. CDR3 nucleotide sequence: TGTGCCAGCAGCTTGGCCGGCTTCTCCAACACAGATACGCAGTATTTT.

This clonotype appeared many times. The chain links TRBV20-1 to TRBJ2-1, with 8 positions matching TRBD1. The V gene end was trimmed by 5 bases and the J gene end by 7 bases; junction bases not matched to a gene: 13. Germline V gene sequence: CDR1 DFQATT, CDR2 SNEGSKA (reference sequence). The CDR3 runs to 15 residues. CDR3 protein: CSALSGTGVGNEQFF. CDR3 DNA sequence: TGCAGTGCTTTATCCGGGACAGGCGTGGGGAATGAGCAGTTCTTC.

The genes are TRBV24-1 and TRBJ2-4; possibly TRBD1 or TRBD2 for D (5 bases each). CDR1 is KGHDR and CDR2 is SFDVKD in the germline V gene. V was clipped by 3 bases and J by 3 bases, with 17 bases between them. The CDR3 runs to 17 residues. The CDR3 coding sequence is TGTGCCACCAGTGATCCTCCGTCGGGACCCGGCAAAAACATTCAGTACTTC. Its protein is CATSDPPSGPGKNIQYF.

Ten or more counts support this clonotype. The chain is built from TRBV6-1 and TRBJ1-1; 9 bases are shared with TRBD1. Germline V gives CDR1 MNHNS, CDR2 SASEGT. Losses at the gene ends were 10 bases for V and 3 bases for J; bases not matched to a gene: 12. The CDR3 runs 15 residues. CDR3 DNA sequence: TGTGCCATCTCTTCCGCCGGGACAGGGTACACTGAAGCTTTCTTT. Translated, it gives CAISSAGTGYTEAFF.

V gene TRBV7-3 combines with J gene TRBJ2-1, with TRBD1 matching over 9 bases. V lost 2 bases, J lost 4 bases, and 6 bases stayed unmatched. This CDR3 region has 16 residues. Per germline, CDR1 SGHTA and CDR2 FQGTGA. CDR3 residues: CASSLDRGNRYNEQFF. In DNA form, the CDR3 reads TGTGCCAGCAGCTTAGACAGGGGGAACCGGTACAATGAGCAGTTCTTC.

A note on this clonotype: The junction and the germline gene differ at one end; a read error may be behind it. The V and J genes are TRBV4-1 and TRBJ2-7; D may be TRBD1 or TRBD2 (5 bases each). Germline V gives CDR1 MGHRA, CDR2 YSYEKL. This CDR3 comprises 16 residues. CDR3 DNA: TGCGCCAGCAGCCACCGCTCCGGGACGGGGTCCTACGAACAGTACTTC. This sequence encodes CASSHRSGTGSYEQYF.

The J gene is TRBJ1-5, the V gene TRBV19; TRBD1 matches at 7 bases. Germline CDR1 is LNHDA and CDR2 is SQIVND (reference sequence). Trimming cost V 8 bases and J 4 bases; bases outside gene matches: 8. The CDR3 spans 14 residues. The CDR3 here is CASFHRGSNQPQHF. CDR3 in DNA: TGTGCCAGTTTTCACAGGGGCAGTAATCAGCCCCAGCATTTT.

This chain joins TRBV5-1 and TRBJ1-2; no reliable D call. In germline, CDR1 is SGHRS, CDR2 YFSETQ. This CDR3 contains 13 residues. Trimming removed 4 bases at V and 1 base at J, with 8 bases between. In DNA, the CDR3 is TGCGCCAGCAGCCTTGAGTATAACTATGGCTACACCTTC. It codes for CASSLEYNYGYTF.

The chain uses TRBV5-6 and TRBJ2-1; no reliable D call. Trimming removed 6 bases from V and 7 bases from J, with 11 bases in between. CDR3 length: 12 amino acids. Germline CDR1 and CDR2: SGHDT and YYEEEE. Here the CDR3 reads CASNSHFNEQFF. CDR3 sequence (DNA): TGTGCCAGCAATTCCCACTTTAATGAGCAGTTCTTC.

The chain has TRBV5-6 and TRBJ2-7; D possibly matches TRBD1 or TRBD2 (6 bases each). Between the trimmed V and J ends, which lost 7 bases and 2 bases, there was a span of 16 bases. Germline lookup yields CDR1 SGHDT and CDR2 YYEEEE. The CDR3 totals 14 residues. DNA for the CDR3: TGTGCCAGCCACCCGGAGGGGGTAACCTACGAGCAGTACTTC. This codes for CASHPEGVTYEQYF.

This clonotype showed up many times. The chain has TRBV28 and TRBJ2-1, with 10 bases that match TRBD2. CDR1 and CDR2 from the germline V gene are MDHEN and SYDVKM. This CDR3 is built from 14 residues. V trimming: 5 bases; J trimming: 6 bases; junction bases outside the gene matches: 4. CDR3 residues: CASSLAGAGNEQFF. CDR3 DNA: TGTGCCAGCAGTCTAGCGGGAGCGGGCAATGAGCAGTTCTTC.

In this sample, this clonotype turned up many times. The chain employs TRBV28 and TRBJ2-3; D gene uncertain. Germline CDR1 and CDR2: MDHEN and SYDVKM. This CDR3 region has 16 residues. The V end was cut by 4 bases, the J end by 1 base, with 15 bases between. This chain's CDR3 is CASSSLGRIRTDTQYF. The CDR3, as DNA: TGTGCCAGCAGTTCCTTGGGCCGCATCCGCACAGATACGCAGTATTTT.

V gene TRBV6-5 combines with J gene TRBJ1-1; D not certain. The length of the CDR3 is 15 residues. Trimming pared 0 bases from V and 0 bases from J, leaving 8 bases between. Germline CDR1 and CDR2: MNHEY and SVGAGI. The CDR3 region has the DNA TGTGCCAGCAGTTACTCGAAGATAATGAACACTGAAGCTTTCTTT. Its protein is CASSYSKIMNTEAFF.

V usage is TRBV30 and J usage is TRBJ1-1, with TRBD1 as a possible D gene (5 bases). CDR1 is GTSNPN, CDR2 SVGIG, per germline (reference sequence). The CDR3 is 13 residues long. V shed 5 bases and J shed 1 base, with 11 bases lying between them. The CDR3 DNA sequence: TGTGCCTGGCGCGGACACCAGAACACTGAAGCTTTCTTT. Amino acid sequence: CAWRGHQNTEAFF.

This clonotype was seen at least ten times. The chain uses TRBV28 and TRBJ1-1, with 9 nucleotides matching TRBD1. V gave up 6 bases and J gave up 5 bases; unmatched junction bases: 7. The CDR3 loop spans 14 amino acids. Germline assignment: CDR1 MDHEN and CDR2 SYDVKM. CDR3 residues: CASRTGGAGTEAFF. DNA for the CDR3: TGTGCCAGCAGAACAGGGGGCGCGGGGACTGAAGCTTTCTTT.

CDR3 sequence reads: CASIKTAGGSGYNEQFF. The CDR3, as DNA: TGTGCCAGCATTAAAACCGCAGGGGGCTCGGGATACAATGAGCAGTTCTTC. The V call is TRBV27, the J call TRBJ2-1; the match to TRBD1 covers 8 bases. CDR1 is MNHEY, CDR2 SMNVEV, per germline (reference sequence). V trimming: 7 bases; J trimming: 4 bases; junction bases outside the gene matches: 15. This CDR3 has 17 amino acids.

The V call is TRBV20-1, the J call TRBJ2-3; 9 positions agree with TRBD2. J lost 1 base, V lost 7 bases, and 3 bases had no gene match. Germline V CDR1 and CDR2: DFQATT, SNEGSKA (reference sequence). This CDR3 spans 13 amino acids. CDR3 region: CSVGGRGTDTQYF. For the CDR3, the DNA is TGCAGTGTCGGCGGGAGGGGCACAGATACGCAGTATTTT.

This clonotype was seen repeatedly, ten times or more. The V call is TRBV12-3 or TRBV12-4, the J call TRBJ2-1; D perhaps matches TRBD2 (5 bases). This CDR3 spans 14 amino acids. V lost 4 bases to trimming and J lost 2 bases, with 9 bases between them. The CDR3 coding sequence is TGTGCCAGCAGTTATGGGAGCACCTACAATGAGCAGTTCTTC. Amino acid sequence: CASSYGSTYNEQFF.

A remark on this clonotype: The junction shows a germline mismatch at one end, possibly a read error. The chain links TRBV7-9 to TRBJ2-5, with 8 nucleotides matching TRBD1. The germline gives CDR1 SEHNR, CDR2 FQNEAQ (reference sequence). The CDR3 loop spans 12 amino acids. CDR3 residues: CVSTGGGETQYF. CDR3 nucleotides: TGTGTCAGCACAGGGGGTGGGGAGACCCAGTACTTC.